The clone carrying this T cell receptor (beta chain) was detected only once. Its antigen is as yet unknown. The CDR3 runs to 14 residues. V gave up 1 base and J gave up 4 bases, with 9 bases separating them. Germline loops: CDR1 SGHAT, CDR2 FQNNGV. This entry comes from a study of Tregs in tolerant kidney transplant recipients. Regarding the study as a whole: Biological reproducibility was not directly addressed, but technical replication error appeared minimal. Expanding Tregs on activated donor B cells appeared to best identify donor-specific TCRbeta clones.

Assay used: immunoSEQ multiplex PCR; TCRdb lists only in-frame clones, some missing. The sample lists 60,000 or so clones, about 83% occurring once. Unstimulated regulatory T cells (CD4+CD25+CD127-), CD4+CD25- non-regulatory cells, CD4 and CD8 cells were FACS-sorted from thawed PBMCs. This receptor was obtained from a human donor in good health. The sequencing input was CD4+ T cells from blood. The chain employs TRBV11-2 and TRBJ2-3, with D possibly being TRBD1 (5 bases). CDR3 bases: TGTGCCAGCAGCTTAGGACACAGGCCAGATACGCAGTATTTT. Translated, it gives CASSLGHRPDTQYF.